Listed below are T cell receptor beta chains from one sample, sequenced in a study of cytomegalovirus exposure and HLA in healthy donors. Clones were read by immunoSEQ multiplex PCR, and TCRdb kept only the in-frame ones, dropping some. The table records 150,000 to 200,000 clones, about four fifths of them present only once. What was sequenced was PBMCs. All receptors derive from a male donor in good health and CMV-seronegative. Each CDR3 is given with its conserved first and last residue. D genes are given only for firm matches. Only some rows state a clone size, as once, few, many or a class for expanded clones.

TRBV19	TRBD1	.	TRBJ2-7	TGTGCCAGTAGTATTGAGCATCCCGGGACAGGCTCTTGTAAGCAGTACTTC	CASSIEHPGTGSCKQYF
TRBV6-1	.	.	TRBJ2-1	TGTGCCAGCCTACGGGGTCTGTCTCAGCAGTTCTTC	CASLRGLSQQFF
TRBV9	TRBD1	.	TRBJ1-2	TGTGCCAGCAGCTTACGACAGGGGACTGGCTACACCTTC	CASSLRQGTGYTF
TRBV6-5	TRBD1	.	TRBJ1-2	TGTGCCAGCAGTCAGAGGACAGGGTTCTATGGCTACACCTTC	CASSQRTGFYGYTF
TRBV7-9	.	.	TRBJ1-2	TGTGCCAGCAGCTTAGTTGGTGTAACTGACTATGGCTACACCTTC	CASSLVGVTDYGYTF
TRBV2	.	.	TRBJ1-2	TGTGCCAGCAGTGCACTATCTCGACAGTTAGCTAACTATGGCTACACCTTC	CASSALSRQLANYGYTF
TRBV28	TRBD2	once	TRBJ2-4	TGTGCCAGCAGTTTATTGGGGGGAGGGCACAAAAACATTCAGTACTTC	CASSLLGGGHKNIQYF
TRBV5-4	.	.	TRBJ1-6	TGTGCCAGCAGCTTGAGGGAGACGGCTCCCCTCCACTTT	CASSLRETAPLHF
TRBV5-1	TRBD2	.	TRBJ2-3	TGCGCCAGCAGCTTGGCCTCGACTAGCATCACAGATACGCAGTATTTT	CASSLASTSITDTQYF
TRBV7-9	.	.	TRBJ1-5	TGTGCCAGCAGCCGGACAGATCGGGATCAGCCCCAGCATTTT	CASSRTDRDQPQHF
TRBV5-4	TRBD1	.	TRBJ2-1	TGTGCCAGCAGCTTCTGGGCAGGGGGCAAGAATGAGCAGTTCTTC	CASSFWAGGKNEQFF
TRBV7-9	.	few	TRBJ2-4	TGTGCCAGCAACCACGACAGTCTAGCCAAAAACATTCAGTACTTC	CASNHDSLAKNIQYF
TRBV29-1	.	.	TRBJ1-5	TGCAGCGTCACTAGCAGTTTTGGCAATCAGCCCCAGCATTTT	CSVTSSFGNQPQHF
TRBV12-5	TRBD2	once	TRBJ2-3	TGTGCTAGTGGTTCCACCGGGACTACAAGCACAGATACGCAGTATTTT	CASGSTGTTSTDTQYF
TRBV6-1	TRBD2	.	TRBJ2-3	TGTGCCAGCAGTGTACTAGCGGGGGGCACAGATACGCAGTATTTT	CASSVLAGGTDTQYF
TRBV30	TRBD1	.	TRBJ1-5	TGTGCCTGGACTCCTAGGGGACAGGGCACTCAGCCCCAGCATTTT	CAWTPRGQGTQPQHF
TRBV7-2	.	once	TRBJ2-1	TGTGCCAGCAGCCCCCCGGTAGCAGCCACCTACAATGAGCAGTTCTTC	CASSPPVAATYNEQFF
TRBV9	TRBD2	.	TRBJ2-3	TGTGCCAGCAGCCTCGATCGTGGCTCGAGCGGGGGATCAGATACGCAGTATTTT	CASSLDRGSSGGSDTQYF
TRBV19	.	.	TRBJ1-2	TGTGCCAGTAGTAGCGGTGTCAATGGCTACACCTTC	CASSSGVNGYTF
TRBV15	TRBD1	.	TRBJ1-5	TGTGCCACCAGCGGACAGGGCGGTCAGCCCCAGCATTTT	CATSGQGGQPQHF
TRBV5-4	TRBD1	.	TRBJ1-1	TGTGCCAGCAGCCTTAGGACAGGGGTGGACACTGAAGCTTTCTTT	CASSLRTGVDTEAFF
TRBV28	.	once	TRBJ2-7	TGTGCCAGCAGTCCCCCGGGGAGCGGAACCTACGAGCAGTACTTC	CASSPPGSGTYEQYF
TRBV2	.	.	TRBJ2-3	TGTGCCAGCTTAGGGGCAGATACGCAGTATTTT	CASLGADTQYF
TRBV11-2	.	few	TRBJ1-2	TGTGCCAGCAGCTTAGGGCAGAACTATGGCTACACCTTC	CASSLGQNYGYTF
TRBV5-1	TRBD2	.	TRBJ2-1	TGCGCCAGCAGCTTGGGAGCGGGGGCCCACAATGAGCAGTTCTTC	CASSLGAGAHNEQFF
TRBV19	.	.	TRBJ1-5	TGTGCCAGTAGTATAGGTTTGCAGGGAGGTCAGCCCCAGCATTTT	CASSIGLQGGQPQHF
TRBV6-5	.	few	TRBJ2-7	TGTGCCAGCAGTTACAGCCAGGGCAGCTCCTACGAGCAGTACTTC	CASSYSQGSSYEQYF
TRBV19	TRBD1	.	TRBJ1-1	TGTGCCAGTAGGACAGGGGAGGGAACTGAAGCTTTCTTT	CASRTGEGTEAFF
TRBV6-6	.	once	TRBJ2-3	TGTGCCAGCAGTCCCGGGACTAGCACAGATACGCAGTATTTT	CASSPGTSTDTQYF
TRBV6-6	.	.	TRBJ1-5	TGTGCCAGCAGTACGGCCGGGGTGGGCAATCAGCCCCAGCATTTT	CASSTAGVGNQPQHF
TRBV30	TRBD1	.	TRBJ2-3	TGTGCCTCCGCCCAAGGGGGGACAGGGAGAACAGATACGCAGTATTTT	CASAQGGTGRTDTQYF
TRBV25-1	TRBD2	.	TRBJ2-3	TGTGCCAGCAGCCTGGGCGGGAGTTTCGCAGATACGCAGTATTTT	CASSLGGSFADTQYF
TRBV30	.	few	TRBJ2-6	TGTGCCTGGAGTGTCATTAGCTCTGGGGCCAACGTCCTGACTTTC	CAWSVISSGANVLTF
TRBV25-1	.	.	TRBJ1-3	TGTGCCAGCAGTGACAGGGGCTCTGGAAACACCATATATTTT	CASSDRGSGNTIYF
TRBV30	.	.	TRBJ2-6	TGTGCCTGCACATTTCACGTCCTGACTTTC	CACTFHVLTF
TRBV6-5	.	.	TRBJ2-3	TGTGCCAGCAGTCCCCCGGGAGTCCGCACAGATACGCAGTATTTT	CASSPPGVRTDTQYF
TRBV6-1	TRBD2	few	TRBJ2-1	TGTGCCAGCAGTGAATTTCCCCGACTAGCGGACTACAATGAGCAGTTCTTC	CASSEFPRLADYNEQFF
TRBV29-1	TRBD2	.	TRBJ2-7	TGCAGCGCTATCCTCAGGCCTAGCGGCAACTCCTACGAGCAGTACTTC	CSAILRPSGNSYEQYF
TRBV2	TRBD1	.	TRBJ1-2	TGTGCCAGCAGAGGACAGGGGGCAGGTGGTTATGGCTACACCTTC	CASRGQGAGGYGYTF
TRBV4-2	.	.	TRBJ2-1	TGTGCCAGCAGCCAAGATCTAATGCGGCAGTTCTTC	CASSQDLMRQFF